Listed here is a single TCR beta chain. Its antigen is undetermined. Sequencing was performed with immunoSEQ multiplex PCR; in TCRdb, only in-frame clones are kept and a portion is missing. The sample lists more than 95,000 clones, about nine tenths occurring once. CDR3 length: 14 residues. Trimming took off 2 bases at V and 5 bases at J, with 12 bases between the two ends. Looked up from germline, CDR1 is SGHAT and CDR2 is FQNNGV. This specimen comes from a study of T cell responses to AZD1222 COVID-19 vaccine. Whole-study findings and limits: Seropositivity was recorded at baseline in only a handful of AZD1222 recipients. Once two AZD1222 doses were given, Spike-specific TCR breadth and depth went up. Possibly, clonal diversity was underestimated; donors were largely white British and included more females.

The V and J genes are TRBV11-2 and TRBJ1-2; D is perhaps TRBD1 (5 bases). The clonotype was recovered from an adult in good health. The sample in question was peripheral blood, obtained on day 0 of MenACWY control vaccination. As DNA, the CDR3 is TGTGCCAGCAGCTTAAGCCAGGGCGGGTATGGCTACACCTTC. Protein product: CASSLSQGGYGYTF.